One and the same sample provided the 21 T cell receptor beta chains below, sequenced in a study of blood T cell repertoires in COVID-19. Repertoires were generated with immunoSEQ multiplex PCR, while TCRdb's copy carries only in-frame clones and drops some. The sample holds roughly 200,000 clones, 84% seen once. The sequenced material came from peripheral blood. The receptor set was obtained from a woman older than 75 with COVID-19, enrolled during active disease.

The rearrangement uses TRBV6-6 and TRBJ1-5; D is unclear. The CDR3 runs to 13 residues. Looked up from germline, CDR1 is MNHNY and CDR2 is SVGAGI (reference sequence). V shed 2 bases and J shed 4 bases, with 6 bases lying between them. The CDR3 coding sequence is TGTGCCAGCAGTTACCCGACTAATCAGCCCCAGCATTTT. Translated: CASSYPTNQPQHF.

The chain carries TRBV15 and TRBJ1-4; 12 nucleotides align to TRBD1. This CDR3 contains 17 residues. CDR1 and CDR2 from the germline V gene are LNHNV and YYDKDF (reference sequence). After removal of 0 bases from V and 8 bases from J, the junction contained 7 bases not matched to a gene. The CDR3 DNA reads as TGTGCCACCAGCAGAGATGGTTACGGGACAGGGGGCGAAAAACTGTTTTTT. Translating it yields CATSRDGYGTGGEKLFF. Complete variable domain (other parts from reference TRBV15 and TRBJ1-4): DAMVIQNPRYQVTQFGKPVTLSCSQTLNHNVMYWYQQKSSQAPKLLFHYYDKDFNNEADTPDNFQSRRPNTSFCFLDIRSPGLGDTAMYLCATSRDGYGTGGEKLFFGSGTQLSVL.

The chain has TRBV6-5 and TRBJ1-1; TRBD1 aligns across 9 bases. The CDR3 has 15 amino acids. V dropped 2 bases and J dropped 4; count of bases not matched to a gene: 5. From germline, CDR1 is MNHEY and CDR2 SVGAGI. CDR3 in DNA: TGTGCCAGCAGTTACACGGGACAGGGCGGCACTGAAGCTTTCTTT. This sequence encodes CASSYTGQGGTEAFF.

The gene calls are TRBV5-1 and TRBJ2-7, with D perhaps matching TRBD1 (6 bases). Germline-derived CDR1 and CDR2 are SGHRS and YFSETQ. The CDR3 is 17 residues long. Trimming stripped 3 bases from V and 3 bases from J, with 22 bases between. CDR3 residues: CASSWGLAGVYFYEQYF. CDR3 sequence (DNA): TGCGCCAGCAGCTGGGGATTGGCAGGGGTGTACTTCTACGAGCAGTACTTC.

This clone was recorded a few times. The DNA of the CDR3 is TGTGCCAGCAACAGACAGCCTTACGAGCAGTACTTC. Its protein product is CASNRQPYEQYF. The chain recombines TRBV5-6 with TRBJ2-7; the D gene is possibly TRBD1 (5 bases). The germline V and J ends were trimmed by 6 bases and 4 bases, with 11 bases remaining between them. The CDR3 extends over 12 amino acids. Germline V gives CDR1 SGHDT, CDR2 YYEEEE. The full variable domain, completed using reference TRBV5-6 and TRBJ2-7, is DAGVTQSPTHLIKTRGQQVTLRCSPKSGHDTVSWYQQALGQGPQFIFQYYEEEERQRGNFPDRFSGHQFPNYSSELNVNALLLGDSALYLCASNRQPYEQYFGPGTRLTVT.

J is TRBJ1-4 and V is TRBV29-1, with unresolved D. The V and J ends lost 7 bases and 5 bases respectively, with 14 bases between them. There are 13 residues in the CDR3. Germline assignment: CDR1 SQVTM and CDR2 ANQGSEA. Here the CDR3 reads CSGWTTGNEKLFF. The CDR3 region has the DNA TGCAGCGGCTGGACTACCGGGAATGAAAAACTGTTTTTT.

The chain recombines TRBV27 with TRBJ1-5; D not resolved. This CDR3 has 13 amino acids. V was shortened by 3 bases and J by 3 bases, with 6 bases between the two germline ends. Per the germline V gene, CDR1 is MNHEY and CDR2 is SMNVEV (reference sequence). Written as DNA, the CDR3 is TGTGCCAGCAGTTTCGGAGACAATCAGCCCCAGCATTTT. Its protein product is CASSFGDNQPQHF.

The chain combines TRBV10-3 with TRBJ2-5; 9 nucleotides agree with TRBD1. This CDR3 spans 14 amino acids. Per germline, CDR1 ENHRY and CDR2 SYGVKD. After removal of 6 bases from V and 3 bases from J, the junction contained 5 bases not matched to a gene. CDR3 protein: CAIRTGGEEETQYF. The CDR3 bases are TGTGCCATCAGGACAGGGGGTGAGGAAGAGACCCAGTACTTC.

This CDR3 reads CASSLRGQGDQPQHF. CDR3 nucleotide sequence: TGTGCCAGCAGCTTAAGGGGCCAGGGCGATCAGCCCCAGCATTTT. The chain has TRBV7-3 and TRBJ1-5; the D gene is possibly TRBD1 (5 bases). The CDR3 runs 15 residues. With 1 base removed from V and 5 bases from J, the gap between germline ends came to 12 bases. Per germline, CDR1 SGHTA and CDR2 FQGTGA.

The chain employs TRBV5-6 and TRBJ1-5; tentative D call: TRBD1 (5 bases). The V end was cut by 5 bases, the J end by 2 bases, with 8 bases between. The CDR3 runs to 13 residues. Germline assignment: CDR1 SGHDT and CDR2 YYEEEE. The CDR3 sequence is CASRLTGNQPQHF. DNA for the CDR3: TGTGCCAGCAGACTGACAGGCAATCAGCCCCAGCATTTT.

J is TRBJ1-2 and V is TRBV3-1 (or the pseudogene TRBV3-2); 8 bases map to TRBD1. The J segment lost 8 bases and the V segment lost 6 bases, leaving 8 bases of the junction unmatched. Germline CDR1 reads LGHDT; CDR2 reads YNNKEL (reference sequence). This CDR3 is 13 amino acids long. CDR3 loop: CASRPDRVGGYTF. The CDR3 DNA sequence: TGTGCCAGCAGGCCGGACAGGGTGGGAGGCTACACCTTC.

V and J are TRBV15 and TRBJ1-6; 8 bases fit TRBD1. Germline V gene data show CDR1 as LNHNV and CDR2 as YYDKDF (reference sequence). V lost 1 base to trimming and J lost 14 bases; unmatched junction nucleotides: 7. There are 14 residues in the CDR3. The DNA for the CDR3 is TGTGCCACCAGCAGAGCAAACAGGGGGGCTACCCTCCACTTT. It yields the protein CATSRANRGATLHF.

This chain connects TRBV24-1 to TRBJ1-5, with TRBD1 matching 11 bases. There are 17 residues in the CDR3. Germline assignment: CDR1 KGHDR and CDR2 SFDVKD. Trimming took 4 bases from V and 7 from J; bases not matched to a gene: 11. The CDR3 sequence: CATSDPGTGGLGQPQHF. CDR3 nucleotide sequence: TGTGCCACCAGTGACCCCGGGACAGGGGGATTAGGCCAGCCCCAGCATTTT.

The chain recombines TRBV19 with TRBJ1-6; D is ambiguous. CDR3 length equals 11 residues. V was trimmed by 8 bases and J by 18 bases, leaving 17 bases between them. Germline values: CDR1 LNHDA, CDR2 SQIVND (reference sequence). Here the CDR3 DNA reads TGTGCCAGTCTTCAGAGGTCAAGCCCCCACTTT. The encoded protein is CASLQRSSPHF.

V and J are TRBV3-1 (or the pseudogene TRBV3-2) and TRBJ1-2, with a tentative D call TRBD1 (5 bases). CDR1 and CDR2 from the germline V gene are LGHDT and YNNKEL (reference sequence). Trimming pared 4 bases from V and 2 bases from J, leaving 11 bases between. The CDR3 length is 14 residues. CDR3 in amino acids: CASSRKGHNYGYTF. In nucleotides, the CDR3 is TGTGCCAGCAGCCGGAAGGGGCACAACTATGGCTACACCTTC.

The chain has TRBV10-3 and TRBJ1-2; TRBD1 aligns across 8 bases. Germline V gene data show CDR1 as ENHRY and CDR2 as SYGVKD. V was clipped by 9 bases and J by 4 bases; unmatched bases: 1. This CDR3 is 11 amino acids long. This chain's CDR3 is CAIGQGYGYTF. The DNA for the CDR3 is TGTGCCATTGGACAGGGCTATGGCTACACCTTC.

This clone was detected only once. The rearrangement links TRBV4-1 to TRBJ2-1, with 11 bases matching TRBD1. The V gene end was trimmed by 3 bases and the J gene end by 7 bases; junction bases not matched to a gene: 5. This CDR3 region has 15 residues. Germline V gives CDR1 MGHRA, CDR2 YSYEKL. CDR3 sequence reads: CASSQEDRGRNEQFF. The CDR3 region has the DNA TGCGCCAGCAGCCAGGAGGACAGGGGGCGGAATGAGCAGTTCTTC.

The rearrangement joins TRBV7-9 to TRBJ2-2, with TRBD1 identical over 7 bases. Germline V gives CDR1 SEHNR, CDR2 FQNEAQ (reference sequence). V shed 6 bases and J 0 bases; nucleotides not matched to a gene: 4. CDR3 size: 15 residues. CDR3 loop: CASSWTGTNTGELFF. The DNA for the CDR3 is TGTGCCAGCAGTTGGACAGGCACGAACACCGGGGAGCTGTTTTTT. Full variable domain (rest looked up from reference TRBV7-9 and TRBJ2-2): DTGVSQNPRHKITKRGQNVTFRCDPISEHNRLYWYRQTLGQGPEFLTYFQNEAQLEKSRLLSDRFSAERPKGSFSTLEIQRTEQGDSAMYLCASSWTGTNTGELFFGEGSRLTVL.

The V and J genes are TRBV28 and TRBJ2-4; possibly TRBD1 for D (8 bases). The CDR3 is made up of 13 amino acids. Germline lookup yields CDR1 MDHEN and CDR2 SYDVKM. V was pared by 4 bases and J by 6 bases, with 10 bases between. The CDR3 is CASSYRGGNIQYF. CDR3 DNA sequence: TGTGCCAGCAGTTACAGGGGGGGAAACATTCAGTACTTC.

This CDR3 is CASSSGGTEIIYEQYF. CDR3 coding DNA: TGTGCCAGCAGCTCGGGTGGGACAGAAATAATCTACGAGCAGTACTTC. The V and J genes are TRBV5-5 and TRBJ2-7; TRBD1 matches at 7 bases. V lost 3 bases and J lost 3; bases outside the gene matches: 12. The CDR3 totals 16 residues. CDR1 and CDR2 from the germline V gene are SGHKS and YYEKEE (reference sequence).

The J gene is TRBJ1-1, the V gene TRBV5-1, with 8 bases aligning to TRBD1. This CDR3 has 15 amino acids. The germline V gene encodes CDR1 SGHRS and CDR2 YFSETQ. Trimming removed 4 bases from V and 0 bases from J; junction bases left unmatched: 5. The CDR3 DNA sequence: TGCGCCAGCAGCCAAAGACAGGGGATGAACACTGAAGCTTTCTTT. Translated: CASSQRQGMNTEAFF. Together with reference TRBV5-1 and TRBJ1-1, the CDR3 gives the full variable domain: KAGVTQTPRYLIKTRGQQVTLSCSPISGHRSVSWYQQTPGQGLQFLFEYFSETQRNKGNFPGRFSGRQFSNSRSEMNVSTLELGDSALYLCASSQRQGMNTEAFFGQGTRLTVV.